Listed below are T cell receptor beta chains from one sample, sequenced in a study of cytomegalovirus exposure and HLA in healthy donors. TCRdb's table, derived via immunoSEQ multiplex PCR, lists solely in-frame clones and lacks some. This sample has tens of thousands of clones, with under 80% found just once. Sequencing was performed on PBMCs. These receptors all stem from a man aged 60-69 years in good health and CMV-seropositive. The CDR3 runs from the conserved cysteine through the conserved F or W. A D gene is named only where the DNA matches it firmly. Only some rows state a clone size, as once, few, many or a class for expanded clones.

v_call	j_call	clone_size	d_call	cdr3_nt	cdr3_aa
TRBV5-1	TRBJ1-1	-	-	TGCGCCAGCAGCTTGGGGAGAGGGTGGTCTGAAGCTTTCTTT	CASSLGRGWSEAFF
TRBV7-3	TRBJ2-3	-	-	TGTGCCAGCAGCTTAACTAGGGCTGGCGGGAGCACAGATACGCAGTATTTT	CASSLTRAGGSTDTQYF
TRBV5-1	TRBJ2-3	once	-	TGCGCCAGCAGCTTGGTTCTAGGGGCAGATACGCAGTATTTT	CASSLVLGADTQYF
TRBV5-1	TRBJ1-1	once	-	TGCGCCAGCAGCTTGGGCGGATTGAACACTGAAGCTTTCTTT	CASSLGGLNTEAFF
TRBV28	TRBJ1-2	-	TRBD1	TGTGCCAGCAGACCCCGGGACAGGTATGGCTACACCTTC	CASRPRDRYGYTF
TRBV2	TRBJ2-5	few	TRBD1	TGTGCCAGCAGGGAAGACAGGGGAGAGACCCAGTACTTC	CASREDRGETQYF
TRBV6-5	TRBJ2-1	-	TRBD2	TGTGCCAGCAGTTTCGGACTAGCGGGAGGGCATGAGCAGTTCTTC	CASSFGLAGGHEQFF
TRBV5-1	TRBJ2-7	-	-	TGCGCCAGCAGCTTGGGGCAGATATTTACAACCTACGAGCAGTACTTC	CASSLGQIFTTYEQYF
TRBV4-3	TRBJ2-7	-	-	TGCGCCAGCAGCCTCAATACAGACCCTTACTACGAGCAGTACTTC	CASSLNTDPYYEQYF
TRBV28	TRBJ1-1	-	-	TGTGCCAGCAGGCCTGACTCGCCCCTGAACACTGAAGCTTTCTTT	CASRPDSPLNTEAFF
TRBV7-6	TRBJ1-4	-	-	TGTGCCAGCAGCCTCGAGAATGAGAATGAAAAACTGTTTTTT	CASSLENENEKLFF
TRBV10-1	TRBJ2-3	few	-	TGCGCCAGCAGTGCCCAGGGCCAAGGAACAGATACGCAGTATTTT	CASSAQGQGTDTQYF
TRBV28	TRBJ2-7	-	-	TGTGCCAGCAGTTTCAGCGGAGGTGACGAGCAGTACTTC	CASSFSGGDEQYF
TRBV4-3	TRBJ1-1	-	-	TGCGCCAGCAGCCAAGAATCCCGGAACACTGAAGCTTTCTTT	CASSQESRNTEAFF
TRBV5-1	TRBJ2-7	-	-	TGCGCCAGCAGCTTATCAGGAGGGTTTCAGGGCGAGCAGTACTTC	CASSLSGGFQGEQYF
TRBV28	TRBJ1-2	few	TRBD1	TGTGCCAGCCGGGACAGAGATCTCTATGGCTACACCTTC	CASRDRDLYGYTF
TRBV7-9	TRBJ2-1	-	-	TGTGCCAGCAGCTTCCCTTTGTACAATGAGCAGTTCTTC	CASSFPLYNEQFF
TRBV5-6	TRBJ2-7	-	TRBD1	TGTGCCAGCAGCTTTTCGACAGGGAGCCACGAGCAGTACTTC	CASSFSTGSHEQYF
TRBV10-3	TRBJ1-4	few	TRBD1	TGTGCCATCAGTGAGTCCGACAGGGATAATGAAAAACTGTTTTTT	CAISESDRDNEKLFF
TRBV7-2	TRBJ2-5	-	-	TGTGCCAGCAGCTTAGGAGTGGGAGCTAAAGAGACCCAGTACTTC	CASSLGVGAKETQYF
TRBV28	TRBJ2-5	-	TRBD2	TGTGCCAGCAGTTTATCGGTGGGACTAAGGGAGACCCAGTACTTC	CASSLSVGLRETQYF
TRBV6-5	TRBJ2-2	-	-	TGTGCCAGCAGTTGGGGGCTACACACCGGGGAGCTGTTTTTT	CASSWGLHTGELFF
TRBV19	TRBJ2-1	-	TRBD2	TGTGCCAGTAGTATTTCGGGGGGTGCCTACAATGAGCAGTTCTTC	CASSISGGAYNEQFF
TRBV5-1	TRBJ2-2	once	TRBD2	TGCGCCAGCAGCTCGGGACTAGCGCACACCGGGGAGCTGTTTTTT	CASSSGLAHTGELFF
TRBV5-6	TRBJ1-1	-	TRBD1	TGTGCCAGCAGCTTGGAACAGGGGATGAACACTGAAGCTTTCTTT	CASSLEQGMNTEAFF
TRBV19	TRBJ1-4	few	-	TGTGCCAGCGGTTACCACAGGGTGGGAGAAAAACTGTTTTTT	CASGYHRVGEKLFF
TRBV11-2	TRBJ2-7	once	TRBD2	TGTGCCAGCAGCTTGGGTAGCGGGGGAACTCTCGAGCAGTACTTC	CASSLGSGGTLEQYF
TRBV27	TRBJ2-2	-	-	TGTGCCAGTCGTTTCCTGGAGGGTGTCGGGGAGCTGTTTTTT	CASRFLEGVGELFF
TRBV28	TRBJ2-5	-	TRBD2	TGTGCCAGCCTGCCCGGGACTATCAACCAAGAGACCCAGTACTTC	CASLPGTINQETQYF
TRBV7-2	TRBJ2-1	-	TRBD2	TGTGCCAGCAGCTTAGGACTAGCGTACAATGAGCAGTTCTTC	CASSLGLAYNEQFF
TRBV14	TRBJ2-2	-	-	TGTGCCAGCAGCCCCCGCCGGAGTGGAGGGGGCGGGTACACCGGGGAGCTGTTTTTT	CASSPRRSGGGGYTGELFF
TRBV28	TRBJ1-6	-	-	TGTGCCAGCGGGCCGAACAGTTCCCTCCACTTT	CASGPNSSLHF
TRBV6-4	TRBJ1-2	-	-	TGTGCCAGCAGTGGGGGGCGCGGCTACACCTTC	CASSGGRGYTF
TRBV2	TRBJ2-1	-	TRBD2	TGTGCCAGCAGTGTTCGACTAGCGGGGGGCCATGAGCAGTTCTTC	CASSVRLAGGHEQFF
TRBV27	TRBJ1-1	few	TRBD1	TGTGCCAGCAGTTTTTCTGGGACAGGGGAAGCTTTCTTT	CASSFSGTGEAFF
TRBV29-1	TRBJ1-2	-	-	TGCAGCGTTGTCCTCCCGACGGGCTATGGCTACACCTTC	CSVVLPTGYGYTF
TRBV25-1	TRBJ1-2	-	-	TGTGCCAGCAGTGAATACGGTGGTCTCTATGGCTACACCTTC	CASSEYGGLYGYTF
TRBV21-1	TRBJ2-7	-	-	TGTGCCAGCGTGGGTAGTGCGGGCCCCTACGAGCAGTACTTC	CASVGSAGPYEQYF
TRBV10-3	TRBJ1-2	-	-	TGTGCCATCAGACAGGAGTGGAACTATGGCTACACCTTC	CAIRQEWNYGYTF
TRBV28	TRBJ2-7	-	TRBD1	TGTGCCAGCAGTCCACGGACAGGGTACATCGGCGAGCAGTACTTC	CASSPRTGYIGEQYF
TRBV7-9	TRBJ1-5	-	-	TGTGCCAGCAGCCTCCGGGGGGACCCAAATCAGCCCCAGCATTTT	CASSLRGDPNQPQHF
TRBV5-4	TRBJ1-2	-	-	TGTGCCAGCAGCAGAGCGGGGATGGAAGTAAATGGCTACACCTTC	CASSRAGMEVNGYTF
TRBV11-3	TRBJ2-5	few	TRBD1	TGTGCCAGCAGCAACACAGGGGGAGAGACCCAGTACTTC	CASSNTGGETQYF
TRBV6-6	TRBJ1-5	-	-	TGTGCCAGCATCCAGCTGGCAGGGGACAATCAGCCCCAGCATTTT	CASIQLAGDNQPQHF
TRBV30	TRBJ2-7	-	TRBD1	TGTGCCTGGAGTGTACGGGGACAGGGCTACGAGCAGTACTTC	CAWSVRGQGYEQYF
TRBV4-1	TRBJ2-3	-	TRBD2	TGCGCCAGCAGCCCGGCTAGCGGAAGCACAGATACGCAGTATTTT	CASSPASGSTDTQYF
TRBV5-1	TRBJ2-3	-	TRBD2	TGCGCCAGCAGCTCCAAAGGGAGGGACCCGACAGATACGCAGTATTTT	CASSSKGRDPTDTQYF
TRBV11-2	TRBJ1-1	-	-	TGTGCCAGCAGCCACTATTTTGCCGGGAACACTGAAGCTTTCTTT	CASSHYFAGNTEAFF
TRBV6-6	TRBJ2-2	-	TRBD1	TGTGCCAGCAGTCGACAGGGGTGGGGGACCGGGGAGCTGTTTTTT	CASSRQGWGTGELFF
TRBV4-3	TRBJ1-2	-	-	TGCGCCAGCAGCCAAGGGCAGGGGCCCTATGGCTACACCTTC	CASSQGQGPYGYTF
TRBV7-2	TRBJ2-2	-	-	TGTGCCAGCAGCTCAGGCTGGAGGGCCGGGGAGCTGTTTTTT	CASSSGWRAGELFF
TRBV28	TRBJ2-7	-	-	TGTGCCAGCAGTGCGCCAGGGGCTTCCGCCTACGAGCAGTACTTC	CASSAPGASAYEQYF
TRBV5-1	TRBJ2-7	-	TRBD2	TGCGCCAGCAGCTTGGTAGCGGGGGACTTGTACGAGCAGTACTTC	CASSLVAGDLYEQYF